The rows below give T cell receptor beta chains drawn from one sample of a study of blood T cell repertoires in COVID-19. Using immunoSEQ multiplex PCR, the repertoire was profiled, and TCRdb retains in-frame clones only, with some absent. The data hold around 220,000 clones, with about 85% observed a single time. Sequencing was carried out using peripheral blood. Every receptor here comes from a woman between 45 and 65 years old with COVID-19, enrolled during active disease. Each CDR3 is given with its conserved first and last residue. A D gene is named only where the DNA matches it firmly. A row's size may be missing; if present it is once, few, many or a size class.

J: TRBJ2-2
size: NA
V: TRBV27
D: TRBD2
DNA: TGTGCCAGCAGTCTCATTAGCTGGGGGGGTACGTTAGGGCTGGACACCGGGGAGCTGTTTTTT
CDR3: CASSLISWGGTLGLDTGELFF

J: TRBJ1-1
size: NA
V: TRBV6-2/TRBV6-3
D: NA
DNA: TGTGCCAGCAGTTATTATCCGGGGGGGAGTGAAGCTTTCTTT
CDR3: CASSYYPGGSEAFF

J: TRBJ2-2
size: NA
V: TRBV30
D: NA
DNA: TGTGCCTGGAGTGTAAGGTGGCAGCGCGGCACCGGGGAGCTGTTTTTT
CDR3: CAWSVRWQRGTGELFF

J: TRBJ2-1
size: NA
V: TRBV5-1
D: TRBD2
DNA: TGCGCCAGCAGCTTGCCTCTGGGACTAGCGGGGGGAAGTGATGAGCAGTTCTTC
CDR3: CASSLPLGLAGGSDEQFF

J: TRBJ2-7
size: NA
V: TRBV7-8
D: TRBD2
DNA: TGTGCCAGCAGCCCCATCCCTAGCGGGGGGGTTCCTTACGAGCAGTACTTC
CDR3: CASSPIPSGGVPYEQYF

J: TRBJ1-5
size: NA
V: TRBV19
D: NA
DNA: TGTGCCAGTAACTTGCGGGGGGTCAATCAGCCCCAGCATTTT
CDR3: CASNLRGVNQPQHF

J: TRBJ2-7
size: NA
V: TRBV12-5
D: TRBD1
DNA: TGTGCTAGTGGTTTGGACAAAACCGGGACAGGGGGGGAGCAGTACTTC
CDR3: CASGLDKTGTGGEQYF

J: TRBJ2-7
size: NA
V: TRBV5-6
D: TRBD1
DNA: TGTGCCAGCAGCCCACAGGGGGCCGGTGAGCACTTC
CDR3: CASSPQGAGEHF

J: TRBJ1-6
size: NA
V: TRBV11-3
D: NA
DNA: TGTGCCAGCAGCTTGGGCCAGGGTAATTCACCCCTCCACTTT
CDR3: CASSLGQGNSPLHF

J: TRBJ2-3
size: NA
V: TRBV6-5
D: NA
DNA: TGTGCCAGCAGTCGAGATCACACAGATACGCAGTATTTT
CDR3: CASSRDHTDTQYF

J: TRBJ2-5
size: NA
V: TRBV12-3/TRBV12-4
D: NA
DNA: TGTGCCAGCAGTTTAGGCCTAGTCAGGACCCAGTACTTC
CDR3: CASSLGLVRTQYF

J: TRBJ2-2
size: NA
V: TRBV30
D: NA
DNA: TGTGCCTGGAGTCTGCACATGGCCGGGGAGCTGTTTTTT
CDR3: CAWSLHMAGELFF

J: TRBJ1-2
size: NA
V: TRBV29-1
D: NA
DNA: TGCAGCGTTGATGGGGGGGGCGCCGTCTATGGCTACACCTTC
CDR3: CSVDGGGAVYGYTF

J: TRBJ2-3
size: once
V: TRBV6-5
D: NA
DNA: TGTGCCAGCATCGGGAATACGCAGTATTTT
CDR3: CASIGNTQYF

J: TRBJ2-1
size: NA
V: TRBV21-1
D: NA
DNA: TGTGCCAGCAGCAAAGAATCGACTAGCGGGGGGGTAGGCGGTGAGCAGTTCTTC
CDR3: CASSKESTSGGVGGEQFF

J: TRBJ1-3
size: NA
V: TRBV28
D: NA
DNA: TGTGCCAGCAGTTTAGAGGGATCAGGAAACACCATATATTTT
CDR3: CASSLEGSGNTIYF

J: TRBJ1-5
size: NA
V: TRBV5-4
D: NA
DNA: TGTGCCAGCAGCTTGGAAGGTCTAGAGCCCCAGCATTTT
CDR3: CASSLEGLEPQHF

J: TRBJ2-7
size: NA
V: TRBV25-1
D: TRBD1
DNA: TGTGCCAGCACCAACGCCGGGACAGGGGGGCACGAGCAGTACTTC
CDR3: CASTNAGTGGHEQYF

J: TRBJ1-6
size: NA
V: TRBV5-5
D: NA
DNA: TGTGCCAGCAGCTTGGGCGGATTCGGGTACAATTCACCCCTCCACTTT
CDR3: CASSLGGFGYNSPLHF

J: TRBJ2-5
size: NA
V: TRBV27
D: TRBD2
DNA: TGTGCCAGCAGCACCGAAGGGATAGCGGGGGGGCCAGAGACCCAGTACTTC
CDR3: CASSTEGIAGGPETQYF

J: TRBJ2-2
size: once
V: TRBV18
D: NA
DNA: TGTGCCAGCTCACCAAAGGCAGGGGAATTCCGGGAGCTGTTTTTT
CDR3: CASSPKAGEFRELFF

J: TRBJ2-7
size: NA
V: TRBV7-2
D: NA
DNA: TGTGCCAGCAGCTTGGGGCAGGGCCCAACCTACGAGCAGTACTTC
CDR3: CASSLGQGPTYEQYF

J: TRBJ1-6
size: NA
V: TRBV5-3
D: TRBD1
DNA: TGTGCCAGAAGCCCCGACAGGGCTCGGTCACCCCTCCACTTT
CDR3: CARSPDRARSPLHF

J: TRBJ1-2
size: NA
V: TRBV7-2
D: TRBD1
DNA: TGTGCCAGCAGCCGTACCACAGGGGTAGGCTACACCTTC
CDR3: CASSRTTGVGYTF

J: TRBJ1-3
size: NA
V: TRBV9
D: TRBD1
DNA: TGTGCCAGCAGCGGCGTACAGGGGACTGGAAACACCATATATTTT
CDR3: CASSGVQGTGNTIYF

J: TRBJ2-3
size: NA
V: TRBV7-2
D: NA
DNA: TGTGCCAGCAGCTTAGCGGGCTCTAGCACAGATACGCAGTATTTT
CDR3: CASSLAGSSTDTQYF

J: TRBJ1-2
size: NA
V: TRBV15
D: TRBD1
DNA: TGTGCCACCAGCAGAACTCGGACAGGCCCTCCGGAGGGCTACACCTTC
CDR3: CATSRTRTGPPEGYTF

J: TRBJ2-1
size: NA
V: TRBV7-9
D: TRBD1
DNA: TGTGCCAGCAGCCCACGACAGGGACCCACGGATGAGCAGTTCTTC
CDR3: CASSPRQGPTDEQFF

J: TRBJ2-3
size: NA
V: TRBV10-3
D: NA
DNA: TGTGCCATCTCCAACTTAGCGGGCACAGATACGCAGTATTTT
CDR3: CAISNLAGTDTQYF

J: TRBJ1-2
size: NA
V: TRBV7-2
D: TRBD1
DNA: TGTGCCAGCAGCTTAAAAGGGACAGGGTTAAGTGGCTACACCTTC
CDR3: CASSLKGTGLSGYTF

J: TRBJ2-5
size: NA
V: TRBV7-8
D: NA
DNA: TGTGCCAGCAGCTTAGTGGTACAGGGCCAAGAGACCCAGTACTTC
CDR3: CASSLVVQGQETQYF

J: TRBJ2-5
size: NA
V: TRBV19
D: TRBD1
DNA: TGTGCCAGTAGCTCGACAGGGGGCTTAGGAGAGACCCAGTACTTC
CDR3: CASSSTGGLGETQYF

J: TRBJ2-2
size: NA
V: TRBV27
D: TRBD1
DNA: TGTGCCAGCAGTTTGACAGGGAGTCCTGCCCTATTTCTCACCGGGGAGCTGTTTTTT
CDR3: CASSLTGSPALFLTGELFF

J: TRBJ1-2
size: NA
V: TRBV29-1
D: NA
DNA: TGCAGCGTTGAAGGTATCTCGCGGAGCTATGGCTACACCTTC
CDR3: CSVEGISRSYGYTF

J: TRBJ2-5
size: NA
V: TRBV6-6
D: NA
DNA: TGTGCCAGTGGTCAGGGGGGATTGGAGACCCAGTACTTC
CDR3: CASGQGGLETQYF

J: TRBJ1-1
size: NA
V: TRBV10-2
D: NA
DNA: TGCGCCAGCACCCAGGGGAGTTGGAACACTGAAGCTTTCTTT
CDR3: CASTQGSWNTEAFF

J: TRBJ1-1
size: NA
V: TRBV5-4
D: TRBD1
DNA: TGTGCCAGCAGCCCGGACAGGGGGCAATATGCTGAAGCTTTCTTT
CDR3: CASSPDRGQYAEAFF